The present entry profiles one T cell receptor beta chain with its context. This sample was included in a study of cytomegalovirus exposure and HLA in healthy donors. Vbeta (60) and Jbeta (13) primers were used in the PCR. Sequenced by immunoSEQ multiplex PCR; TCRdb stores in-frame clones only, minus some. The table lists 120,000 to 150,000 clones. CDR1 and CDR2 from the germline V gene are GTSNPN and SVGIG (reference sequence). The CDR3 is 15 amino acids. The V segment lost 3 bases and the J segment 6 bases; nucleotides outside the gene matches: 7. Specimen: PBMCs. This sequence originates from a young woman in good health and CMV-seronegative. The rearrangement joins TRBV30 to TRBJ2-3; TRBD2 matches at 12 bases. The CDR3 is CAWSSTSGRSDTQYF. CDR3 sequence (DNA): TGTGCCTGGAGCTCAACTAGCGGGAGGTCTGATACGCAGTATTTT.